The 8 T cell receptor beta chains below were found in one sample sequenced in a study of blood T cell repertoires in COVID-19. Produced via immunoSEQ multiplex PCR; TCRdb's table is partial and in-frame only. The table records tens of thousands of clones, about four fifths of them present only once. Material: peripheral blood. The origin of the receptors is a man aged 45-65 years with acute or convalescent COVID-19.

This chain joins TRBV29-1 and TRBJ1-1; weak D call: TRBD1 (6 bases). The V and J ends lost 4 bases and 4 bases respectively, with 13 bases between them. Germline values: CDR1 SQVTM, CDR2 ANQGSEA. The CDR3 spans 13 residues. The chain's CDR3 is CSVVARGGTEAFF. The CDR3 DNA reads TGCAGCGTTGTGGCCAGGGGCGGCACTGAAGCTTTCTTT.

The chain carries TRBV5-1 and TRBJ2-3; D is perhaps TRBD2 (6 bases). The V gene lost 4 bases and the J gene lost 6 bases, with 18 bases spanning the gap. In germline, CDR1 is SGHRS, CDR2 YFSETQ. This CDR3 is 15 amino acids long. CDR3 nucleotide sequence: TGCGCCAGCAGCGTCGGCATACCCCGGGGGGATACGCAGTATTTT. Translating it yields CASSVGIPRGDTQYF.

In this sample, this clone turned up a few times. The rearrangement uses TRBV11-1 and TRBJ1-6, with TRBD1 identical over 7 bases. CDR3 size: 15 residues. Germline CDR1 is SGHAT and CDR2 is FQDESV (reference sequence). V was pared by 2 bases and J by 8 bases, with 6 bases of the junction left unmatched. CDR3 amino acids: CASSLRDSLHSPLHF. The CDR3 bases are TGTGCCAGCAGCTTAAGGGACAGTCTTCATTCACCCCTCCACTTT.

This clone has only one observation. The chain employs TRBV5-4 and TRBJ2-1; maybe TRBD2 (5 bases). The CDR3 length is 15 residues. Trimming took 1 base from V and 2 from J, leaving 10 bases between them. The germline V gene encodes CDR1 SGHNT and CDR2 YYREEE (reference sequence). The CDR3 spells CASSLSGSTYNEQFF. Here the CDR3 DNA reads TGTGCCAGCAGCTTGTCGGGGTCCACCTACAATGAGCAGTTCTTC.

This clone was picked up a small number of times. The rearrangement links TRBV27 to TRBJ1-2; D is unresolved. Trimming left V 4 bases short and J 0 bases short, with 12 bases between. The CDR3 extends over 15 amino acids. The V gene's germline CDR1 is MNHEY and CDR2 SMNVEV (reference sequence). This chain's CDR3 is CASSSLDIPNYGYTF. Written as DNA, the CDR3 is TGTGCCAGCAGTTCACTAGACATTCCTAACTATGGCTACACCTTC.

The V gene is TRBV7-3, the J gene TRBJ2-2, with TRBD1 matching over 8 bases. Germline lookup yields CDR1 SGHTA and CDR2 FQGTGA. V was pared by 5 bases and J by 4 bases, with 9 bases of the junction left unmatched. The CDR3 spans 16 residues. The CDR3 here is CASSKLGQVGTGELFF. Written as DNA, the CDR3 is TGTGCCAGCAGCAAATTGGGACAGGTTGGCACCGGGGAGCTGTTTTTT. The full variable domain, with the rest looked up from reference TRBV7-3 and TRBJ2-2, is GAGVSQTPSNKVTEKGKYVELRCDPISGHTALYWYRQSLGQGPEFLIYFQGTGAADDSGLPNDRFFAVRPEGSVSTLKIQRTERGDSAVYLCASSKLGQVGTGELFFGEGSRLTVL.

The chain carries TRBV25-1 and TRBJ2-5; 8 bases are shared with TRBD2. Germline trimming cut 4 bases from V and 5 bases from J; bases unmatched to any gene: 3. There are 13 residues in the CDR3. Germline CDR1 is MGHDK and CDR2 is SYGVNS. CDR3 sequence reads: CASSVAGGETQYF. The CDR3 DNA is TGTGCCAGCAGTGTGGCGGGGGGCGAGACCCAGTACTTC.

This chain links TRBV5-4 with TRBJ1-1, with 7 bases aligning to TRBD1. V lost 4 bases to trimming and J lost 3 bases; unmatched junction nucleotides: 6. CDR3 length: 14 amino acids. From germline, CDR1 is SGHNT and CDR2 YYREEE (reference sequence). Here the CDR3 reads CASSPDRYDTEAFF. Written as DNA, the CDR3 is TGTGCCAGCAGCCCGGACAGGTATGACACTGAAGCTTTCTTT.